Shown below are 32 T cell receptor beta chains from a single sample sequenced in a study of shared clonotypes between healthy human individuals. Measured with immunoSEQ multiplex PCR; TCRdb has only the in-frame clones, and not every one. The table includes about 1 million clones, around 76% detected once. Sequencing used memory CD4+ T cells sorted from blood. Subset meaning: CD45RA-negative fraction. Every receptor here comes from a man younger than 35 in good health.

The CDR3 protein is CTSSQGAWYEAKNIQYF. CDR3 nucleotide sequence: TGCACCAGCAGCCAAGGGGCTTGGTACGAGGCCAAAAACATTCAGTACTTC. The J gene is TRBJ2-4, the V gene TRBV1; the DNA was not compared with TRBD1, the D call given in the table. TRBV1 has pseudogene status. The CDR3 runs to 17 residues.

J is TRBJ1-2 and V is TRBV27; D perhaps matches TRBD1 (6 bases). Germline lookup yields CDR1 MNHEY and CDR2 SMNVEV (reference sequence). Trimming left V 10 bases short and J 2 bases short, with 20 bases between. CDR3 length equals 15 residues. Here the CDR3 DNA reads TGTGCCACCCACGCTAGCGGGGGCGACAACTATGGCTACACCTTC. As protein: CATHASGGDNYGYTF.

The chain joins TRBV7-2 to TRBJ1-2; D is uncertain. In germline, CDR1 is SGHTA, CDR2 FQGNSA. Trimming stripped 5 bases from V and 8 bases from J, with 18 bases between. This CDR3 contains 14 residues. CDR3 loop: CASSQAWGMRGYTF. The DNA of the CDR3 is TGTGCCAGCAGCCAGGCGTGGGGAATGCGGGGCTACACCTTC.

Worth noting for this clone: This sample includes further DNA sequences coding for the same CDR3. This chain joins TRBV6-1 and TRBJ1-2, with D unclear. The CDR3 extends over 13 amino acids. Germline V gives CDR1 MNHNS, CDR2 SASEGT. Trimming cost V 3 bases and J 2 bases, with 7 bases left between them. CDR3 nucleotides: TGTGCCAGCAGTGATAGGGAGAACTATGGCTACACCTTC. As protein: CASSDRENYGYTF.

The chain is built from TRBV5-1 and TRBJ2-3; TRBD1 aligns across 9 bases. The CDR3 covers 15 residues. Germline V gene sequence: CDR1 SGHRS, CDR2 YFSETQ. J lost 4 bases, V lost 3 bases, and 6 bases had no gene match. The CDR3 bases are TGCGCCAGCAGCTCACAGGGGGCTTACTCAGATACGCAGTATTTT. This translates into CASSSQGAYSDTQYF.

This chain links TRBV7-8 with TRBJ2-2; the match to TRBD1 covers 7 bases. The CDR3 totals 16 residues. Germline CDR1 SGHVS, CDR2 FQNEAQ. V was pared by 0 bases and J by 1 base, with 2 bases of the junction left unmatched. DNA of the CDR3: TGTGCCAGCAGCTTAGCGCAGGGGGAGAACACCGGGGAGCTGTTTTTT. It specifies CASSLAQGENTGELFF.

The table lists this clone with a few counts. The CDR3: CAWSLQGAGYTF. The CDR3, as DNA: TGTGCCTGGAGTCTTCAGGGGGCCGGCTACACCTTC. The rearrangement links TRBV30 to TRBJ1-2; TRBD1 agrees at 8 bases. The germline V gene has CDR1 GTSNPN and CDR2 SVGIG (reference sequence). This CDR3 is built from 12 residues. J gave up 8 bases and V 2 bases, and 4 bases lay outside the gene matches.

J is TRBJ1-1 and V is TRBV2; D gene ambiguous. The length of the CDR3 is 13 residues. V shed 7 bases and J shed 1 base, with 10 bases lying between them. Germline V CDR1 and CDR2: SNHLY, FYNNEI. CDR3 residues: CASTAEPNTEAFF. The CDR3 DNA reads TGTGCCAGCACGGCAGAGCCGAACACTGAAGCTTTCTTT.

This clone was recorded many times. Other nucleotide sequences from this sample produce the same CDR3. This chain links TRBV30 with TRBJ1-2; D is ambiguous. Trimming stripped 1 base from V and 4 bases from J, with 4 bases between. The germline V gene encodes CDR1 GTSNPN and CDR2 SVGIG (reference sequence). The CDR3 sequence is 11 residues long. CDR3 in amino acids: CAWSGTYGYTF. In DNA, the CDR3 is TGTGCCTGGAGTGGGACCTATGGCTACACCTTC.

This chain links TRBV5-6 with TRBJ2-5, with TRBD1 matching 11 bases. This CDR3 region has 14 residues. Trimming cost V 4 bases and J 5 bases; bases outside gene matches: 4. Per germline, CDR1 SGHDT and CDR2 YYEEEE. The chain's CDR3 is CASSARDRGETQYF. The CDR3 nucleotides read TGTGCCAGCAGCGCCAGGGACAGGGGGGAGACCCAGTACTTC. The full variable domain, in which reference TRBV5-6 and TRBJ2-5 provide the parts outside the CDR3, is DAGVTQSPTHLIKTRGQQVTLRCSPKSGHDTVSWYQQALGQGPQFIFQYYEEEERQRGNFPDRFSGHQFPNYSSELNVNALLLGDSALYLCASSARDRGETQYFGPGTRLLVL.

This clone was found once. The CDR3, as DNA: TGTGCCAGCAGGAAAGACAGGGGTAATCAAGAGACCCAGTACTTC. Its protein is CASRKDRGNQETQYF. The V and J genes are TRBV5-4 and TRBJ2-5; TRBD1 matches 8 bases. The CDR3 extends over 15 amino acids. Trimming at V came to 5 bases and at J to 2 bases, leaving 8 bases not matched to a gene. Germline V lookup: CDR1 SGHNT, CDR2 YYREEE (reference sequence).

This clone appeared a single time. The V and J genes are TRBV20-1 and TRBJ2-7, with D perhaps TRBD1 (6 bases). The CDR3 contains 11 residues. Germline values: CDR1 DFQATT, CDR2 SNEGSKA (reference sequence). The V end was cut by 5 bases, the J end by 6 bases, with 11 bases between. CDR3 loop: CSAPRGSEQYF. CDR3 coding DNA: TGCAGTGCTCCTAGGGGGTCCGAGCAGTACTTC.

CDR3 nucleotides: TGTGCCAGCAGCCCAGGGGGTAGCGGCTACAATGAGCAGTTCTTC. Its protein is CASSPGGSGYNEQFF. The chain uses TRBV28 and TRBJ2-1; possible D gene TRBD1, 7 bases. CDR3 length equals 15 residues. V was cut by 6 bases and J by 3 bases, with 15 bases left in between. CDR1 and CDR2 from the germline V gene are MDHEN and SYDVKM.

The CDR3 sequence is CASRKGGRDTQYF. The CDR3 DNA follows: TGTGCCAGTAGGAAGGGGGGCCGCGATACGCAGTATTTT. The V gene is TRBV19, the J gene TRBJ2-3; D could derive from TRBD1 or TRBD2 (6 bases each). Germline V CDR1 and CDR2: LNHDA, SQIVND (reference sequence). There are 13 residues in the CDR3. Between the trimmed V and J ends, which lost 6 bases and 6 bases, there was a span of 13 bases.

The genes are TRBV29-1 and TRBJ1-6; D perhaps matches TRBD1 (5 bases). The germline gives CDR1 SQVTM, CDR2 ANQGSEA. This CDR3 spans 13 amino acids. V shed 1 base and J shed 10 bases, with 11 bases lying between them. Here the CDR3 reads CSVEAGGGSPLHF. CDR3 nucleotide sequence: TGCAGCGTTGAAGCCGGGGGAGGATCACCCCTCCACTTT.

This chain uses TRBV14 with TRBJ2-3; no reliable D call. This CDR3 is built from 16 residues. Trimming took off 1 base at V and 1 base at J, with 12 bases between the two ends. CDR1 and CDR2 (germline): SGHDN, FVKESK. CDR3 sequence: CASSQVWGVGTDTQYF. The DNA of the CDR3 is TGTGCCAGCAGCCAAGTTTGGGGTGTCGGCACAGATACGCAGTATTTT.

On this clone itself: Other nucleotide sequences from this sample produce the same CDR3. The chain employs TRBV28 and TRBJ1-2; TRBD1 matches at 9 bases. The germline gives CDR1 MDHEN, CDR2 SYDVKM. This CDR3 comprises 13 residues. The trim removed 6 bases at V and 5 bases at J, leaving 4 bases unmatched. CDR3 residues: CASSPTGGYGYTF. In DNA, the CDR3 is TGTGCCAGCAGCCCGACAGGGGGGTATGGCTACACCTTC.

The chain links TRBV11-3 to TRBJ2-2, with D possibly called TRBD1 or TRBD2 (7 bases each). V was shortened by 5 bases and J by 1 base, with 11 bases between the two germline ends. This CDR3 has 15 amino acids. Germline V CDR1 and CDR2: SGHNT, YENEEA. The CDR3 is CASSPGGENTGELFF. The CDR3 DNA follows: TGTGCCAGCAGCCCAGGGGGGGAGAACACCGGGGAGCTGTTTTTT.

The chain couples TRBV5-8 to TRBJ1-2, with no clear D. The CDR3 length is 14 residues. V lost 4 bases, J lost 2 bases, and 12 bases lay in between. In germline, CDR1 is SGHTS, CDR2 YDEGEE. CDR3 in amino acids: CASSIAKGNYGYTF. CDR3 DNA sequence: TGTGCCAGCAGCATAGCTAAGGGAAACTATGGCTACACCTTC.

V usage is TRBV30 and J usage is TRBJ1-5, with TRBD1 as a possible D gene (5 bases). The CDR3 loop spans 16 amino acids. Germline V gene data show CDR1 as GTSNPN and CDR2 as SVGIG (reference sequence). Trimming cost V 2 bases and J 0 bases, with 14 bases left between them. The CDR3 region is CAWSFGGSYSNQPQHF. DNA for the CDR3: TGTGCCTGGAGTTTTGGGGGGTCCTATAGCAATCAGCCCCAGCATTTT.

A few counts support this clone. This rearrangement joins TRBV19 to TRBJ1-1; 8 bases are shared with TRBD1. V was pared by 6 bases and J by 5 bases, with 8 bases of the junction left unmatched. This CDR3 is 14 amino acids long. CDR1 is LNHDA, CDR2 SQIVND, per germline (reference sequence). The CDR3, as DNA: TGTGCCAGTAGCACGAACAGGGGGGGTACTGAAGCTTTCTTT. This gives the protein CASSTNRGGTEAFF.

This clone was counted only a few times. The DNA for the CDR3 is TGCGCCAGCAGCTTGGGCCCCCCAGGGAGCTCCTATAATTCACCCCTCCACTTT. Translation gives CASSLGPPGSSYNSPLHF. The V call is TRBV5-1, the J call TRBJ1-6, with D perhaps matching TRBD1 (5 bases). V gave up 0 bases and J gave up 0 bases, with 13 bases separating them. The CDR3 length is 18 residues. Germline-derived CDR1 and CDR2 are SGHRS and YFSETQ.

The rearrangement uses TRBV27 and TRBJ2-1; the D call may be TRBD1 or TRBD2 (6 bases each). V lost 4 bases, J lost 8 bases, and 12 bases lay in between. Germline CDR1 MNHEY, CDR2 SMNVEV (reference sequence). The CDR3 is 13 amino acids. CDR3 loop: CASSYRGPDEQFF. The DNA of the CDR3 is TGTGCCAGCAGTTACCGGGGGCCCGATGAGCAGTTCTTC.

Remarks on this clone: Other DNA sequences in the same sample also yield this CDR3. The V gene is TRBV18, the J gene TRBJ2-2; the match to TRBD1 covers 9 bases. The CDR3 length is 15 residues. Per germline, CDR1 KGHSH and CDR2 LQKENI. The V gene end was trimmed by 5 bases and the J gene end by 3 bases; junction bases not matched to a gene: 4. In nucleotides, the CDR3 is TGTGCCAGCTCATCGGGACAGGGTTACACCGGGGAGCTGTTTTTT. Residues: CASSSGQGYTGELFF.

Only a few counts were recorded for this clone. The V and J genes are TRBV5-4 and TRBJ2-2; TRBD1 matches 10 bases. This CDR3 contains 14 residues. V dropped 7 bases and J dropped 6; count of bases not matched to a gene: 6. Germline V gene data show CDR1 as SGHNT and CDR2 as YYREEE (reference sequence). CDR3 amino acids: CASRRTGGPGELFF. As DNA, the CDR3 is TGTGCCAGCCGGCGGACAGGGGGGCCCGGGGAGCTGTTTTTT.

This clone was seen only a few times. The chain is built from TRBV6-5 and TRBJ2-5, with D perhaps assigned TRBD1 or TRBD2 (6 bases each). The length of the CDR3 is 16 residues. The germline V gene encodes CDR1 MNHEY and CDR2 SVGAGI. The V end lost 0 bases, the J end lost 4 bases, and 15 bases lay between the germline ends. The CDR3 loop reads CASSYSSGAHRETQYF. The CDR3 bases are TGTGCCAGCAGTTACTCGTCGGGGGCCCACCGAGAGACCCAGTACTTC.

The chain has TRBV6-5 and TRBJ2-7; D is unclear. The V and J ends lost 8 bases and 0 bases respectively, with 11 bases between them. Germline CDR1 MNHEY, CDR2 SVGAGI. The CDR3 loop spans 13 amino acids. CDR3 amino acids: CASGQESSYEQYF. CDR3 bases: TGTGCCAGCGGGCAGGAGAGCTCCTACGAGCAGTACTTC.

A single count supports this clone. J is TRBJ1-4 and V is TRBV28, with 7 nucleotides matching TRBD1. The V segment lost 3 bases and the J segment 10 bases; nucleotides outside the gene matches: 11. The CDR3 is 15 amino acids. Germline V gene lookup returns CDR1 MDHEN and CDR2 SYDVKM. Here the CDR3 DNA reads TGTGCCAGCAGTTTGTCCCAGACAGGGAGGGGAAAACTGTTTTTT. It translates to CASSLSQTGRGKLFF.

In this sample, this clone turned up once. This chain uses TRBV5-1 with TRBJ2-1; D remains unclear. CDR3 size: 17 residues. CDR1 and CDR2 from the germline V gene are SGHRS and YFSETQ. The V and J ends lost 0 bases and 0 bases respectively, with 13 bases between them. Here the CDR3 DNA reads TGCGCCAGCAGCTTGGTGTTGGGCGTCAGCTCCTACAATGAGCAGTTCTTC. This sequence encodes CASSLVLGVSSYNEQFF.

The chain uses TRBV5-4 and TRBJ2-3; D is perhaps TRBD2 (6 bases). V gave up 0 bases and J gave up 2 bases, with 13 bases separating them. The CDR3 is 16 amino acids. The germline V gene encodes CDR1 SGHNT and CDR2 YYREEE (reference sequence). The CDR3 coding sequence is TGTGCCAGCAGCTTGGCCGGGGGACTGAACACAGATACGCAGTATTTT. It yields the protein CASSLAGGLNTDTQYF.

This chain uses TRBV5-4 with TRBJ1-5; tentative D call: TRBD1 (5 bases). The V gene's germline CDR1 is SGHNT and CDR2 YYREEE (reference sequence). The CDR3 extends over 14 amino acids. Between the trimmed V and J ends, which lost 3 bases and 0 bases, there was a span of 7 bases. The CDR3 reads CASSSGGSNQPQHF. The CDR3 DNA reads as TGTGCCAGCAGCTCTGGGGGTAGCAATCAGCCCCAGCATTTT.

This sequence joins TRBV6-1 and TRBJ2-1, with D perhaps assigned TRBD1 or TRBD2 (6 bases each). The germline V and J ends were trimmed by 8 bases and 12 bases, with 23 bases remaining between them. Germline assignment: CDR1 MNHNS and CDR2 SASEGT. The CDR3 is 14 amino acids. CDR3 in amino acids: CASLRGDSSNRQFF. Here the CDR3 DNA reads TGTGCCAGCTTAAGGGGGGACTCCTCAAACAGGCAGTTCTTC.